These T cell receptor beta chains were read from a single sample in a study of T cells of healthy individuals. TCRdb processed the 5' RACE reads anew with MiXCR; each CDR3 protein has one entry. Among tens of thousands of distinct CDR3 sequences listed, about 16% were seen once. These receptor sequences come from a human donor in good health. The conserved cysteine and the conserved F or W are not part of the CDR3 here. D genes are given only for firm matches.

TRBJ1-1	TRBV29-1	NA	SVPDIGVRTEAF
TRBJ2-1	TRBV5-1	TRBD2	ASSLSGARFYNEQF
TRBJ2-1	TRBV30	NA	AWSVPYYREREQF
TRBJ2-3	TRBV27	TRBD2	ASGYSGRLPDTQY
TRBJ1-5	TRBV6-2/TRBV6-3	NA	ASKNRAIYSNQPQH
TRBJ2-7	TRBV6-6	TRBD1	ASSYSGRGDRAYEQY
TRBJ2-4	TRBV5-1	NA	ASSPPLASAKNIQY
TRBJ2-2	TRBV29-1	NA	SALRTANTGELF
TRBJ2-7	TRBV7-9	NA	ASSFGTALGGEQY
TRBJ2-7	TRBV29-1	TRBD2	SVILAGVASYEQY
TRBJ2-1	TRBV5-1	NA	ASSLAGSLDDNEQF
TRBJ2-5	TRBV28	NA	ASSLIGVQETQY
TRBJ2-1	TRBV5-1	NA	ASSPAAGEFSSYNEQF
TRBJ2-5	TRBV7-2	TRBD2	ASSPSLAGPRDQY
TRBJ2-5	TRBV7-2	NA	ASSVALTDTQETQY
TRBJ1-3	TRBV12-3/TRBV12-4	NA	ASSFFSGIGGNTIY
TRBJ1-2	TRBV30	NA	AWSVQARSYGYT
TRBJ2-3	TRBV28	TRBD2	ASSSPSYSGERTQY
TRBJ2-5	TRBV29-1	NA	SVERGLKGTQY
TRBJ2-7	TRBV3-1	TRBD1	ASSQDGTGSGEQY
TRBJ2-7	TRBV19	TRBD2	ASSIALAGALDEQY
TRBJ1-3	TRBV5-5	TRBD1	ASSLARDRDKNTIY
TRBJ2-2	TRBV7-2	NA	ASSLVLGGIVGELF
TRBJ1-6	TRBV3-1	NA	ASSQDNNFSPLH
TRBJ2-7	TRBV7-6	NA	ASSLVGGAEEQY
TRBJ1-1	TRBV6-5	NA	ASSYSYASGLAF
TRBJ2-1	TRBV27	NA	ASSLGTRYEQF
TRBJ1-1	TRBV29-1	NA	SVGTAGIEAF
TRBJ2-1	TRBV2	NA	ASSEPGKQF
TRBJ1-5	TRBV20-1	NA	SARSATSNQPQH
TRBJ2-2	TRBV29-1	TRBD2	SVDSGSGSSGELF
TRBJ2-1	TRBV20-1	TRBD2	SARDAGTSGIEQF
TRBJ1-6	TRBV4-2	TRBD1	ASSQGTGGISPLH
TRBJ1-5	TRBV20-1	TRBD1	SAFAGTAVNQPQH
TRBJ2-1	TRBV20-1	TRBD2	SAPEREGNEQF
TRBJ2-5	TRBV29-1	TRBD2	SASGSGGETQY
TRBJ1-3	TRBV4-3	NA	ASSQSPVAGNTIY
TRBJ2-1	TRBV6-4	NA	ASSDTGLSYNEQF
TRBJ2-2	TRBV2	NA	ASTITGELF
TRBJ1-5	TRBV4-1	NA	ASSQEEGQGQPQH
TRBJ2-5	TRBV4-1	TRBD1	ASSQVQGAEETQY
TRBJ2-5	TRBV6-1	NA	ASREVPGVIIKETQY
TRBJ2-2	TRBV7-9	TRBD1	ASSWRQGDTGELF
TRBJ2-5	TRBV6-5	NA	ASSDNPGAGQETQY